The text below deals with one T cell receptor (beta chain). Antigen unknown. Unique molecular identifiers tagged the TCRbeta library. TCRdb re-called the PCR reads with MiXCR, one entry per CDR3 protein. The sample has 440,000 or so distinct CDR3 sequences; approximately 41% are singletons. The junction had 4 bases not matched to a gene; V was cut back by 0 bases and J by 2 bases. CDR1 and CDR2 (germline): SGHRS, YFSETQ. CDR3 length: 15 residues. This sample was taken from a study of T-cell reconstitution after alpha-beta-depleted transplantation in children. Broader study findings: Surviving recipient T cells and thymic progenitors produced the high day-60 TCRbeta diversity seen in some patients. Where alpha-beta T cells came from about two months after transplant was reportedly several hundred expanded graft clones.

The chain is built from TRBV5-1 and TRBJ2-7, with 8 positions matching TRBD2. The sequence was obtained from a girl aged 2 to 9 with aplastic anemia, due to receive a stem cell transplant. Material: PBMCs, obtained before TCRalphabeta/CD19-depleted stem cell transplant. As DNA, the CDR3 is TGCGCCAGCAGCTTGGCAGCGGGAGAACCCTACGAGCAGTACTTC. The encoded protein is CASSLAAGEPYEQYF.